These 32 T cell receptor beta chains were sequenced from one sample in a study of OX40 agonist ivuxolimab in advanced cancers. Profiled with immunoSEQ multiplex PCR; TCRdb holds only in-frame clones, not every one. The table records fewer than 85,000 clones, over 75% of them present only once. Sequenced material: CD4+ or CD8+ T cells sorted from blood, taken in a trial of the OX40 agonist ivuxolimab. All receptors come from an adult with an advanced solid tumor such as melanoma, head and neck, liver or kidney cancer.

This rearrangement joins TRBV30 to TRBJ1-6; D not certain. This CDR3 contains 12 residues. Germline values: CDR1 GTSNPN, CDR2 SVGIG (reference sequence). V lost 2 bases and J 12 bases, leaving 11 bases between the germline ends. The CDR3 is CAWSLAGIPLHF. DNA of the CDR3: TGTGCCTGGAGTCTGGCCGGAATACCCCTCCACTTT.

The chain employs TRBV19 and TRBJ1-3; D unresolved. V gave up 3 bases and J gave up 0 bases, with 6 bases separating them. CDR3 length: 14 residues. The germline V gene has CDR1 LNHDA and CDR2 SQIVND (reference sequence). Written as DNA, the CDR3 is TGTGCCAGTAGTATCGAGAGCTCTGGAAACACCATATATTTT. Its protein is CASSIESSGNTIYF.

The chain uses TRBV7-2 and TRBJ1-1; D might be TRBD1 (5 bases). With 2 bases removed from V and 1 base from J, the gap between germline ends came to 8 bases. The germline V gene encodes CDR1 SGHTA and CDR2 FQGNSA. CDR3 length equals 14 residues. The CDR3 nucleotides read TGTGCCAGCAGCTTACAGGGAGGGAACACTGAAGCTTTCTTT. Translation gives CASSLQGGNTEAFF.

This clone was found once. The chain uses TRBV7-2 and TRBJ2-6, with D possibly being TRBD1 or TRBD2 (6 bases each). Between the trimmed V and J ends, which lost 6 bases and 0 bases, there was a span of 12 bases. Germline-derived CDR1 and CDR2 are SGHTA and FQGNSA. CDR3 length equals 16 residues. DNA for the CDR3: TGTGCCAGCAGTCCCTGGGGGGCCTCTGGGGCCAACGTCCTGACTTTC. It translates to CASSPWGASGANVLTF.

This clone has a handful of counts. The chain recombines TRBV5-6 with TRBJ2-1; 7 bases agree with TRBD1. The ends lost 5 bases at V and 5 bases at J; junction bases unmatched: 10. This CDR3 comprises 15 residues. Germline assignment: CDR1 SGHDT and CDR2 YYEEEE. The CDR3 sequence: CASSSATGANNEQFF. CDR3 nucleotides: TGTGCCAGCAGTTCGGCCACAGGGGCCAACAATGAGCAGTTCTTC. The full variable domain, in which reference TRBV5-6 and TRBJ2-1 provide the parts outside the CDR3, is DAGVTQSPTHLIKTRGQQVTLRCSPKSGHDTVSWYQQALGQGPQFIFQYYEEEERQRGNFPDRFSGHQFPNYSSELNVNALLLGDSALYLCASSSATGANNEQFFGPGTRLTVL.

This chain links TRBV7-2 with TRBJ2-1, with 14 bases aligning to TRBD2. J was trimmed by 6 bases and V by 8 bases; bases with no gene match: 3. Per germline, CDR1 SGHTA and CDR2 FQGNSA. The CDR3 covers 14 residues. The CDR3 DNA follows: TGTGCCAGCGCGGGACTAGCGGGAGTCAATGAGCAGTTCTTC. Translating gives CASAGLAGVNEQFF.

This sequence joins TRBV6-5 and TRBJ1-6; D perhaps matches TRBD1 (6 bases). Deletions cut 0 bases from V and 10 bases from J, with 13 bases between. The CDR3 contains 15 residues. Per the germline V gene, CDR1 is MNHEY and CDR2 is SVGAGI. CDR3 sequence: CASSYSRGGGSPLHF. The CDR3 DNA reads as TGTGCCAGCAGTTACTCCAGGGGAGGTGGGTCACCCCTCCACTTT.

A single count supports this clone. The chain has TRBV10-2 and TRBJ2-3; no clear D. Germline CDR1 reads WSHSY; CDR2 reads SAAADI. The V end lost 4 bases, the J end lost 2 bases, and 7 bases lay between the germline ends. This CDR3 spans 13 amino acids. CDR3 in DNA: TGCGCCAGCAGTGGACAAGCCACAGATACGCAGTATTTT. Its translation: CASSGQATDTQYF.

This chain links TRBV5-4 with TRBJ2-6, with no clear D. In germline, CDR1 is SGHNT, CDR2 YYREEE (reference sequence). The CDR3 sequence is 18 residues long. V shed 0 bases and J shed 0 bases, with 13 bases lying between them. CDR3 DNA sequence: TGTGCCAGCAGCTTGGGACCGGCAGCCGGCTCTGGGGCCAACGTCCTGACTTTC. Translating gives CASSLGPAAGSGANVLTF.

This rearrangement joins TRBV7-2 to TRBJ2-3, with D perhaps matching TRBD2 (6 bases). From germline, CDR1 is SGHTA and CDR2 FQGNSA. V lost 6 bases and J 2 bases, leaving 12 bases between the germline ends. This CDR3 comprises 14 residues. The CDR3 nucleotides are TGTGCCAGCAGTATAGGACTACCCACAGATACGCAGTATTTT. This gives the protein CASSIGLPTDTQYF.

This clone was counted between two and nine times. The genes are TRBV19 and TRBJ2-2, with D perhaps TRBD2 (5 bases). Trimming left V 2 bases short and J 5 bases short, with 6 bases between. The CDR3 is made up of 13 amino acids. Germline lookup yields CDR1 LNHDA and CDR2 SQIVND (reference sequence). The CDR3 nucleotides read TGTGCCAGTAGTATACTAGCAACCGGGGAGCTGTTTTTT. Its translation: CASSILATGELFF. The variable domain in full, completed from reference TRBV19 and TRBJ2-2, reads DGGITQSPKYLFRKEGQNVTLSCEQNLNHDAMYWYRQDPGQGLRLIYYSQIVNDFQKGDIAEGYSVSREKKESFPLTVTSAQKNPTAFYLCASSILATGELFFGEGSRLTVL.

The chain uses TRBV7-2 and TRBJ2-6, with D perhaps matching TRBD1 (6 bases). Trimming cost V 5 bases and J 0 bases, with 17 bases left between them. Germline assignment: CDR1 SGHTA and CDR2 FQGNSA. This CDR3 is 18 amino acids long. CDR3 in DNA: TGTGCCAGCAGCCCCCTACAGGGAACCCGCTCTGGGGCCAACGTCCTGACTTTC. Translating gives CASSPLQGTRSGANVLTF.

The chain combines TRBV7-2 with TRBJ2-5; 13 bases align to TRBD2. CDR1 and CDR2 (germline): SGHTA, FQGNSA. The trim removed 1 base at V and 0 bases at J, leaving 5 bases unmatched. The CDR3 has 18 residues. The chain's CDR3 is CASSLGGLAGSYQETQYF. The CDR3, as DNA: TGTGCCAGCAGCTTAGGGGGACTAGCGGGGAGTTACCAAGAGACCCAGTACTTC.

The rearrangement links TRBV25-1 to TRBJ1-1; unclear D gene. Germline CDR1 reads MGHDK; CDR2 reads SYGVNS. The CDR3 extends over 13 amino acids. V was trimmed by 1 base and J by 0 bases, leaving 3 bases between them. CDR3 in DNA: TGTGCCAGCAGTGAATTGTTGAACACTGAAGCTTTCTTT. Translated, it gives CASSELLNTEAFF.

The rearrangement uses TRBV19 and TRBJ1-2; D might be TRBD1 (5 bases). In germline, CDR1 is LNHDA, CDR2 SQIVND (reference sequence). The V end lost 7 bases, the J end lost 8 bases, and 17 bases lay between the germline ends. The CDR3 is made up of 13 amino acids. CDR3 bases: TGTGCCAGTACTTGGGGGAGGTTGTCCGGCTACACCTTC. Protein product: CASTWGRLSGYTF.

V gene TRBV28 combines with J gene TRBJ2-5; 11 nucleotides line up with TRBD2. The trim removed 3 bases at V and 3 bases at J, leaving 9 bases unmatched. Germline V gives CDR1 MDHEN, CDR2 SYDVKM. The CDR3 is 17 amino acids. In nucleotides, the CDR3 is TGTGCCAGCAGTTTCGGGTCGACTAGCGGGGTAAAAGAGACCCAGTACTTC. Its protein product is CASSFGSTSGVKETQYF.

This clone was observed a handful of times. This chain uses TRBV7-2 with TRBJ2-1, with a weak D call TRBD2 (6 bases). Trimming took 2 bases from V and 0 from J, leaving 17 bases between them. This CDR3 contains 18 residues. Germline V gene lookup returns CDR1 SGHTA and CDR2 FQGNSA. The CDR3 nucleotides read TGTGCCAGCAGCTTAAGGCTTAATAGCGGTAGCTCCTACAATGAGCAGTTCTTC. It yields the protein CASSLRLNSGSSYNEQFF.

The chain uses TRBV27 and TRBJ2-7; D remains unclear. This CDR3 contains 13 residues. V was cut by 5 bases and J by 0 bases, with 8 bases left in between. Germline V gene sequence: CDR1 MNHEY, CDR2 SMNVEV (reference sequence). The CDR3 here is CASSPLTSYEQYF. The DNA for the CDR3 is TGTGCCAGCAGTCCCCTTACCTCCTACGAGCAGTACTTC.

This rearrangement joins TRBV5-1 to TRBJ1-6; 7 bases are a match to TRBD1. The CDR3 sequence is 14 residues long. The V gene's germline CDR1 is SGHRS and CDR2 YFSETQ. Trimming took 4 bases from V and 7 from J; bases not matched to a gene: 5. CDR3 loop: CASSVQGDNSPLHF. CDR3 bases: TGCGCCAGCAGCGTGCAGGGGGACAATTCACCCCTCCACTTT.

The chain uses TRBV5-8 and TRBJ2-7; D remains unclear. V gave up 4 bases and J gave up 5 bases, with 13 bases separating them. In germline, CDR1 is SGHTS, CDR2 YDEGEE. This CDR3 comprises 13 residues. The CDR3 region is CASSPRLFNEQYF. CDR3 in DNA: TGTGCCAGCAGCCCTCGCCTGTTCAACGAGCAGTACTTC.

The chain recombines TRBV15 with TRBJ2-7, with TRBD2 identical over 8 bases. Germline CDR1 and CDR2: LNHNV and YYDKDF (reference sequence). V gave up 5 bases and J gave up 0 bases; unmatched junction bases: 9. The CDR3 spans 16 residues. CDR3 in amino acids: CATSRGGLMSSYEQYF. In nucleotides, the CDR3 is TGTGCCACCAGCCGGGGGGGGCTTATGAGCTCCTACGAGCAGTACTTC.

The chain links TRBV28 to TRBJ1-1; the D is unclear. This CDR3 has 13 amino acids. The V gene lost 3 bases and the J gene lost 3 bases, with 8 bases spanning the gap. Germline V CDR1 and CDR2: MDHEN, SYDVKM. The CDR3 DNA sequence: TGTGCCAGCAGTTTTGTGGGGTACACTGAAGCTTTCTTT. Protein product: CASSFVGYTEAFF.

This chain uses TRBV5-1 with TRBJ1-1; a weak D match, TRBD1 (5 bases). The CDR3 runs to 17 residues. Germline CDR1 is SGHRS and CDR2 is YFSETQ. The V end lost 0 bases, the J end lost 3 bases, and 18 bases lay between the germline ends. The CDR3 spells CASSLAPGGGRDTEAFF. For the CDR3, the DNA is TGCGCCAGCAGCTTGGCCCCCGGTGGGGGAAGAGACACTGAAGCTTTCTTT.

The genes are TRBV7-6 and TRBJ2-3; 8 bases match TRBD2. The germline V gene encodes CDR1 SGHVS and CDR2 FNYEAQ. CDR3 size: 14 residues. V dropped 3 bases and J dropped 6; count of bases not matched to a gene: 5. The CDR3 sequence is CASSLVAGPDTQYF. The CDR3 nucleotides are TGTGCCAGCAGCTTGGTAGCGGGACCCGATACGCAGTATTTT.

The chain has TRBV18 and TRBJ2-2; tentatively, D is TRBD1 (6 bases). In germline, CDR1 is KGHSH, CDR2 LQKENI. The germline V and J ends were trimmed by 1 base and 5 bases, with 14 bases remaining between them. The CDR3 loop spans 16 amino acids. The CDR3 spells CASSPQSDRRTGELFF. The CDR3 DNA follows: TGTGCCAGCTCACCACAATCCGACAGGCGTACCGGGGAGCTGTTTTTT.

The chain employs TRBV11-2 and TRBJ2-5, with D unresolved. Trimming took 1 base from V and 6 from J, leaving 6 bases between them. The CDR3 contains 12 residues. Germline loops: CDR1 SGHAT, CDR2 FQNNGV. CDR3 DNA sequence: TGTGCCAGCAGCTTAGTAGATCAGACCCAGTACTTC. Its translation is CASSLVDQTQYF.

The genes are TRBV4-2 and TRBJ2-5; TRBD2 matches 14 bases. J lost 2 bases, V lost 1 base, and 6 bases had no gene match. Germline CDR1 reads LGHNA; CDR2 reads YNFKEQ. The CDR3 covers 18 residues. The DNA of the CDR3 is TGTGCCAGCAGCCAAGGTGGGACTAGCGGGGGAGAACAAGAGACCCAGTACTTC. Amino acids: CASSQGGTSGGEQETQYF.

This sequence joins TRBV6-1 and TRBJ2-1; D is ambiguous. The V gene's germline CDR1 is MNHNS and CDR2 SASEGT. This CDR3 has 13 amino acids. Trimming pared 0 bases from V and 13 bases from J, leaving 13 bases between. Here the CDR3 reads CASSEADRQRQFF. CDR3 nucleotides: TGTGCCAGCAGTGAAGCGGATCGTCAGCGTCAGTTCTTC.

Comments on this clone: The identical CDR3 is also encoded by other nucleotide sequences in the sample. The J gene is TRBJ1-5, the V gene TRBV6-5, with 8 bases matching TRBD1. Looked up from germline, CDR1 is MNHEY and CDR2 is SVGAGI. V was pared by 4 bases and J by 7 bases, with 3 bases of the junction left unmatched. The CDR3 is 13 amino acids. The chain's CDR3 is CASSSGGRQPQHF. The CDR3 DNA reads TGTGCCAGCAGTTCAGGGGGCCGGCAGCCCCAGCATTTT.

This rearrangement joins TRBV7-2 to TRBJ2-5, with 8 positions matching TRBD1. The end of the DNA fits TRBJ2-7 better, so the J call may be wrong. Germline CDR1 reads SGHTA; CDR2 reads FQGNSA. There are 13 residues in the CDR3. The CDR3 sequence is CASSLTGGYEQYF. Written as DNA, the CDR3 is TGTGCCAGCAGCTTAACAGGGGGTTACGAGCAGTACTTC.

The J gene is TRBJ2-5, the V gene TRBV5-6; possibly TRBD2 for D (5 bases). V was shortened by 2 bases and J by 7 bases, with 15 bases between the two germline ends. The CDR3 loop spans 14 amino acids. CDR1 and CDR2 from the germline V gene are SGHDT and YYEEEE. DNA for the CDR3: TGTGCCAGCAGCTTTAACGGGGTCCGCGGGACCCAGTACTTC. Translated, it gives CASSFNGVRGTQYF. Full variable domain (missing parts from reference TRBV5-6 and TRBJ2-5): DAGVTQSPTHLIKTRGQQVTLRCSPKSGHDTVSWYQQALGQGPQFIFQYYEEEERQRGNFPDRFSGHQFPNYSSELNVNALLLGDSALYLCASSFNGVRGTQYFGPGTRLLVL.

This clone has a single count. The chain carries TRBV30 and TRBJ1-2; D is uncertain. This CDR3 is 12 amino acids long. V lost 2 bases and J lost 6, with 10 bases in between. Germline V CDR1 and CDR2: GTSNPN, SVGIG (reference sequence). The CDR3 is CAWSRTDDGYTF. In nucleotides, the CDR3 is TGTGCCTGGAGTCGGACGGACGATGGCTACACCTTC.